Detailed here is one T cell receptor (beta chain). In the source study's methods: How many nucleated cells were present was estimated from reference gene primer amplification. Sequencing used immunoSEQ multiplex PCR; TCRdb keeps in-frame clones, though not all of them. V and J calls and clone size are given by that table; D and trimming were obtained from the DNA. The data show approximately 52,000 clones, with less than 95% seen just once and around 3% held by the top ten. This record belongs to a study of blood T cell repertoires in COVID-19. Study-wide context: Acute-phase and convalescent COVID-19 samples originated in the United States, Italy and Spain. Nucleic acid was either cDNA or gDNA, and it came from T cells, B-cell-depleted T cells, or PBMCs.

The CDR3 sequence is 13 residues long. Per the germline V gene, CDR1 is LNHNV and CDR2 is YYDKDF (reference sequence). The V end was cut by 4 bases, the J end by 2 bases, with 8 bases between. The clonotype was recovered from a human donor in a cohort sampled during active COVID-19. V and J are TRBV15 and TRBJ2-5; a weak D match, TRBD2 (5 bases). The sequenced material came from peripheral blood. CDR3: CATSIGSQETQYF. CDR3 DNA sequence: TGTGCCACCAGCATAGGGAGTCAAGAGACCCAGTACTTC.